This TCR beta chain was recovered during a study of blood T cells in healthy people across ages. In the case of this clonotype: The junction departs from germline at one end; a sequencing error may be responsible.

Whenever a sample was processed, at least 6 million PBMCs were isolated. Through a sample-barcoded 5' primer and a J-beta primer mix, a second PCR was run for about 6 to 12 cycles. MiXCR was run by TCRdb on the 5' RACE reads, yielding one entry per CDR3 protein. In the table there are about 1.5 million distinct CDR3 sequences, less than 45% of which are singletons. Germline values: CDR1 SGHRS, CDR2 YFSETQ. The CDR3 totals 15 residues. The chain links TRBV5-1 to TRBJ2-5, with TRBD1 identical over 8 bases. The sequencing sample was made of blood. This clonotype was sampled from a young woman in good health. The CDR3 loop is CANSLGSGGRETQYF. The CDR3 coding sequence is TGCGCCAACAGCTTGGGTTCAGGGGGCAGAGAGACCCAGTACTTC.